This T cell receptor (beta chain) emerged from a study of early T cells in non-severe SARS-CoV-2 infection. The CDR3 spans 14 residues. Germline lookup yields CDR1 WSHSY and CDR2 SAAADI. The trim removed 6 bases at V and 7 bases at J, leaving 4 bases unmatched. MiXCR, run by TCRdb on the 5' RACE reads, gives a single entry per CDR3 protein. The data contain about 110,000 distinct CDR3 sequences, roughly 12% of them singletons. The chain carries TRBV10-2 and TRBJ2-4, with 12 bases lining up with TRBD2. The receptor was derived from an adult who was a healthcare worker with PCR-confirmed SARS-CoV-2 infection or an uninfected control (not recorded which). The specimen comprised whole blood, sampled at baseline. The CDR3 DNA sequence: TGCGCCAGCAGCCCCCTAGCGGGGGGGAACATTCAGTACTTC. Amino acids: CASSPLAGGNIQYF.